The source of this T cell receptor (beta chain) is a study of T cell responses to AZD1222 COVID-19 vaccine. Second doses were pooled across both intervals (about 4 or about 12 weeks). Turning to this clone: The antigen is not known.

Sequenced by immunoSEQ multiplex PCR; TCRdb stores in-frame clones only, minus some. The sample lists about 35,000 clones, 80% to 90% occurring once. The CDR3 extends over 15 amino acids. Per germline, CDR1 SGHTA and CDR2 FQGNSA. Trimming stripped 8 bases from V and 2 bases from J, with 16 bases between. Study results and limitations: Donors were mostly white British, more females; clonal diversity possibly underestimated. Only a handful of AZD1222 recipients were seropositive at baseline. Vaccination with two AZD1222 doses was followed by a rise in Spike-specific TCR breadth and depth.

This sequence was found in an adult who received the AZD1222 COVID-19 vaccine. The gene calls are TRBV7-2 and TRBJ1-5; D unclear. The sequencing here drew on peripheral blood, taken 28 days after the second AZD1222 dose. The CDR3 is CASSTQSGGNQPQHF. The CDR3 region has the DNA TGTGCCAGCTCTACCCAATCGGGAGGCAATCAGCCCCAGCATTTT.